This TCR beta chain was profiled in a study of cytotoxic CD8 clonotypes in ibrutinib-treated CLL. V lost 7 bases and J lost 15; bases outside the gene matches: 9. The CDR3 totals 10 residues. Germline CDR1 reads DFQATT; CDR2 reads SNEGSKA (reference sequence). The protocol was immunoSEQ multiplex PCR, while the TCRdb copy is restricted to in-frame clones and leaves out a portion. The table lists 100,000 to 150,000 clones, 80% to 90% of them singletons. The chain links TRBV20-1 to TRBJ2-1, with 7 positions matching TRBD2. The receptor was isolated from a human donor with chronic lymphocytic leukemia. The sample was PBMCs, taken after 24 months of ibrutinib treatment. The CDR3 DNA sequence: TGCAGTGGAGCGGGGAGGGCCCGGTTCTTC. The encoded protein is CSGAGRARFF.